The present T cell receptor (delta chain) was sequenced within a study of gamma-delta chains in newborns, infants, children. Study in general: Polyclonal expansion of innate γδ T cells after birth follows microbial exposure.

This CDR3 is built from 18 residues. CDR1 is GEAIGNYY and CDR2 is EKD in the germline V gene. V shed 1 base and J shed 0 bases, with 12 bases lying between them. This clone was observed a few times. Other DNA variants within this sample encode the same CDR3. TCRdb reapplied CATT to the reads. The table records about 10,000 delta-chain clones, roughly 8% of them present only once. The chain combines TRDV2 with TRDJ3; D may be TRDD3 (6 bases). The sequencing sample was made of blood. The TCR was taken from a child who was a newborn, infant or young child, either healthy, febrile or measles-vaccinated (not recorded which). The CDR3 DNA reads TGTGCCTGTGACACGGCTGGGGCGAACTCCTGGGACACCCGACAGATGTTTTTC. It codes for CACDTAGANSWDTRQMFF.